These 12 T cell receptor beta chains were sequenced from one sample in a study of blood T cell repertoires in COVID-19. This table comes from immunoSEQ multiplex PCR, and its TCRdb copy is limited to in-frame clones, with some not included. This sample has around 150,000 clones, with around 83% found just once. Specimen: peripheral blood. These receptors came from a young man with acute or convalescent COVID-19.

This chain links TRBV28 with TRBJ2-1; D is unclear. The CDR3 spans 16 residues. Deletions cut 5 bases from V and 0 bases from J, with 14 bases between. CDR1 MDHEN and CDR2 SYDVKM come from the germline V gene. The CDR3 coding sequence is TGTGCCAGCAGTACCCTCTCGCCTATCTCCTACAATGAGCAGTTCTTC. It specifies CASSTLSPISYNEQFF.

The sample holds one count of this clone. This chain links TRBV25-1 with TRBJ1-2; D gene ambiguous. Germline CDR1 and CDR2: MGHDK and SYGVNS. V was pared by 2 bases and J by 3 bases, with 16 bases between. The CDR3 has 16 residues. CDR3 residues: CASSEDGPVGYYGYTF. CDR3 bases: TGTGCCAGCAGTGAAGATGGCCCGGTGGGCTACTATGGCTACACCTTC.

The chain recombines TRBV27 with TRBJ1-6, with no clear D. Germline V gives CDR1 MNHEY, CDR2 SMNVEV (reference sequence). Deletions cut 2 bases from V and 7 bases from J, with 6 bases between. There are 13 residues in the CDR3. The DNA of the CDR3 is TGTGCCAGCAGTTTAGGCCTCAATTCACCCCTCCACTTT. This codes for CASSLGLNSPLHF.

The CDR3 region has the DNA TGTGCCAGCCCCAACCCCCCAATAGCGGGGGGCGACTACGAGCAGTACGTC. Encoded protein: CASPNPPIAGGDYEQYV. The chain links TRBV6-4 to TRBJ2-7; TRBD2 matches 10 bases. The CDR3 consists of 17 residues. In germline, CDR1 is MRHNA, CDR2 SNTAGT. Trimming at V came to 8 bases and at J to 3 bases, leaving 16 bases not matched to a gene.

J is TRBJ2-2 and V is TRBV5-5, with 7 bases matching TRBD1. Germline CDR1 SGHKS, CDR2 YYEKEE (reference sequence). V gave up 4 bases and J gave up 0 bases; unmatched junction bases: 9. The CDR3 totals 17 residues. Here the CDR3 DNA reads TGTGCCAGCAGCCTCAGACAGGGTACTACGAACACCGGGGAGCTGTTTTTT. This encodes CASSLRQGTTNTGELFF. The full variable domain, completed using reference TRBV5-5 and TRBJ2-2, is DAGVTQSPTHLIKTRGQQVTLRCSPISGHKSVSWYQQVLGQGPQFIFQYYEKEERGRGNFPDRFSARQFPNYSSELNVNALLLGDSALYLCASSLRQGTTNTGELFFGEGSRLTVL.

The CDR3 protein is CASSLGQGRIGGYTF. The DNA for the CDR3 is TGTGCCAGTAGTCTCGGACAGGGAAGAATAGGCGGCTACACCTTC. V gene TRBV19 combines with J gene TRBJ1-2, with TRBD1 matching 8 bases. Germline V lookup: CDR1 LNHDA, CDR2 SQIVND (reference sequence). After removal of 5 bases from V and 8 bases from J, the junction contained 13 bases not matched to a gene. This CDR3 has 15 amino acids.

V usage is TRBV28 and J usage is TRBJ1-1, with D maybe TRBD1 (5 bases). The ends were cut back, 6 bases at V and 4 bases at J, with 12 bases in the middle. The CDR3 runs 13 residues. Per germline, CDR1 MDHEN and CDR2 SYDVKM. The CDR3: CASSPPGPTEAFF. CDR3 nucleotide sequence: TGTGCCAGCAGCCCCCCAGGGCCCACTGAAGCTTTCTTT.

The chain uses TRBV18 and TRBJ1-5, with 7 bases matching TRBD1. Germline trimming cut 2 bases from V and 4 bases from J; bases unmatched to any gene: 2. Germline V gene lookup returns CDR1 KGHSH and CDR2 LQKENI. This CDR3 comprises 14 residues. In DNA, the CDR3 is TGTGCCAGCTCACCAGGACAGGTAAATCAGCCCCAGCATTTT. As protein: CASSPGQVNQPQHF.

This clone was counted between two and nine times. V and J are TRBV18 and TRBJ1-4, with 7 bases that match TRBD1. Trimming at V came to 3 bases and at J to 4 bases, leaving 2 bases not matched to a gene. From germline, CDR1 is KGHSH and CDR2 LQKENI. CDR3 length: 14 residues. For the CDR3, the DNA is TGTGCCAGCTCACCGGGACAGTTTAATGAAAAACTGTTTTTT. Its translation: CASSPGQFNEKLFF.

V usage is TRBV18 and J usage is TRBJ2-2; D might be TRBD1 (6 bases). CDR3 length: 17 amino acids. V dropped 2 bases and J dropped 0 bases, with 13 bases sitting between them. Germline V gene data show CDR1 as KGHSH and CDR2 as LQKENI. Here the CDR3 DNA reads TGTGCCAGCTCACCATTTTCGGGACAAGCGAACACCGGGGAGCTGTTTTTT. Amino acid sequence: CASSPFSGQANTGELFF.

The chain carries TRBV5-1 and TRBJ2-5, with 7 bases fitting TRBD2. The CDR3 runs 16 residues. The germline gives CDR1 SGHRS, CDR2 YFSETQ. V gave up 4 bases and J gave up 0 bases; unmatched junction bases: 9. The CDR3 reads CASSRPRDYYQETQYF. The CDR3 DNA follows: TGCGCCAGCAGCCGCCCCCGGGACTACTACCAAGAGACCCAGTACTTC.

V is TRBV27 and J is TRBJ2-5; no clear D gene. Germline assignment: CDR1 MNHEY and CDR2 SMNVEV (reference sequence). The length of the CDR3 is 13 residues. With 4 bases removed from V and 3 bases from J, the gap between germline ends came to 9 bases. The CDR3 protein is CASSYGPKETQYF. In nucleotides, the CDR3 is TGTGCCAGCAGTTATGGCCCGAAAGAGACCCAGTACTTC.